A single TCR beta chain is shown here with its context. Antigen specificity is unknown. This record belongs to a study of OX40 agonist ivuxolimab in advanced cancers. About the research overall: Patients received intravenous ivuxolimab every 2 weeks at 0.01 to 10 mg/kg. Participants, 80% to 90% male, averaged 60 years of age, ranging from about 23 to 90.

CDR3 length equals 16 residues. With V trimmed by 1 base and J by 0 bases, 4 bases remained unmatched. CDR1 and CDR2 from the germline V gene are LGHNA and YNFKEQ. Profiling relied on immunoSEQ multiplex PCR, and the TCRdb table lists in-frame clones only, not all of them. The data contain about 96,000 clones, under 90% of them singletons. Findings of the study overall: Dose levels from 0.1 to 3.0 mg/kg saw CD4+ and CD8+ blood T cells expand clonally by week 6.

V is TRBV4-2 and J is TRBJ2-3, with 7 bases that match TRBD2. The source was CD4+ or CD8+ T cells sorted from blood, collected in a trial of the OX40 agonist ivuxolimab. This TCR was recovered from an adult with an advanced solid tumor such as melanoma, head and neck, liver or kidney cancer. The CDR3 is CASSQAQRGSTDTQYF. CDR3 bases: TGTGCCAGCAGCCAAGCCCAGCGGGGAAGCACAGATACGCAGTATTTT.